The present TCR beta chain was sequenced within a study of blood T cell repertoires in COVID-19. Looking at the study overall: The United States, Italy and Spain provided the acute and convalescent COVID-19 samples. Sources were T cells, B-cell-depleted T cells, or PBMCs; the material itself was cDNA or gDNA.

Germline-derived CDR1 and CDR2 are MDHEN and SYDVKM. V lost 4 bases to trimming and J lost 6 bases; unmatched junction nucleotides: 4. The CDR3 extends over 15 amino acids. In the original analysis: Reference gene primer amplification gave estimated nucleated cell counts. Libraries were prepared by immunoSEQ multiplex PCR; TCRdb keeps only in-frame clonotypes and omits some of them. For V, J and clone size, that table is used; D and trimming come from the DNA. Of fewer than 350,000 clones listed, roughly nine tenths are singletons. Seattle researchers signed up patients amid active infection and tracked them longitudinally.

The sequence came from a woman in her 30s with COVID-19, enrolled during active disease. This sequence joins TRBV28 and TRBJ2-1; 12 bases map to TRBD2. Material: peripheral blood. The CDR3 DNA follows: TGTGCCAGCAGTTCCCTAGCGGGGGGGTCCAATGAGCAGTTCTTC. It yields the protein CASSSLAGGSNEQFF.